The clone carrying this T cell receptor beta chain appeared many times. Its antigen is currently unknown. In TCRdb, the multiplex PCR reads were re-called with MiXCR into one record per CDR3 protein. The table has around 170,000 distinct CDR3 sequences, roughly 30% seen once. This record belongs to a study of breast tumors, draining lymph nodes, adjacent tissues. Study-wide results and limits: That most tumor T cells come from lymph nodes remained unproven. Compared with lymph nodes, tumors were less diverse; compared with nontumor tissue, more. Tumor and nontumor repertoires were significantly more similar in luminal-like than in basal-like breast cancer. Data fit most tumor T cells coming from lymph node, expanding in tumor.

Samples came from axillary lymph nodes draining the breast cancer. The CDR3 length is 16 residues. V was pared by 1 base and J by 4 bases, with 16 bases between. Germline V gene sequence: CDR1 SGHTA, CDR2 FQGNSA. This sequence originates from a female donor with breast cancer. Some clones in this sample may be carry-over from other donors' samples. The specimen was axillary lymph node tissue. This sequence joins TRBV7-2 and TRBJ2-5; possible D gene TRBD2, 7 bases. The CDR3 DNA follows: TGTGCCAGCAGCTTAGGGCGGGGGCAATACTCAGAGACCCAGTACTTC. Translating gives CASSLGRGQYSETQYF.